This T cell receptor beta chain was sequenced in a study of T cells in Graves' hyperthyroidism and ophthalmopathy. Only a few counts were recorded for this clonotype. V was clipped by 5 bases and J by 8 bases; unmatched bases: 7. The length of the CDR3 is 13 residues. Germline CDR1 LNHNV, CDR2 YYDKDF (reference sequence). TCR beta CDR3 regions were amplified from RNA transcripts. The HTBI primer set served for first-round RT-PCR of the TCR CDR3. MiXCR was run by TCRdb on the multiplex PCR reads, yielding one entry per CDR3 protein. The repertoire includes about 710,000 distinct CDR3 sequences, 15% to 20% of them detected once, and around 7.7% sits in the top ten.

This TCR was recovered from a man in his late teens or twenties with Graves' hyperthyroidism. This chain connects TRBV15 to TRBJ1-2, with 8 positions matching TRBD1. The sequenced sample consisted of blood. CDR3 sequence (DNA): TGTGCCACCAGCCCTCAGGGGGCCTGGGGCTACACCTTC. It translates to CATSPQGAWGYTF.